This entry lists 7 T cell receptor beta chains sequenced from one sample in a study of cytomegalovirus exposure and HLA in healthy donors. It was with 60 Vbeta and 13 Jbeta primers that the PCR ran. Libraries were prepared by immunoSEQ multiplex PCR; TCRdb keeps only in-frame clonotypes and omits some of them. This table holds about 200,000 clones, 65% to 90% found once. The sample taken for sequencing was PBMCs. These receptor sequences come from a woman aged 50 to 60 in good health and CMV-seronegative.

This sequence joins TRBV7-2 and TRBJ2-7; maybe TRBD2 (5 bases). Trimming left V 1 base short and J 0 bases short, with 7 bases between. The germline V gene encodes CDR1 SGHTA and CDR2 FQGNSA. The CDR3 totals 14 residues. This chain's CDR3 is CASSLVSASYEQYF. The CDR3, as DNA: TGTGCCAGCAGCTTAGTTAGCGCCTCCTACGAGCAGTACTTC.

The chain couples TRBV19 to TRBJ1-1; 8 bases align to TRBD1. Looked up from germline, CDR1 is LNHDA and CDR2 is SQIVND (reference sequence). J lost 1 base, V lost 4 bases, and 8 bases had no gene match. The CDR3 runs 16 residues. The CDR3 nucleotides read TGTGCCAGTAGTAGCCGGACAGGGTCAGGGAACACTGAAGCTTTCTTT. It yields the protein CASSSRTGSGNTEAFF. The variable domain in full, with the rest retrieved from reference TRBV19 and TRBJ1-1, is DGGITQSPKYLFRKEGQNVTLSCEQNLNHDAMYWYRQDPGQGLRLIYYSQIVNDFQKGDIAEGYSVSREKKESFPLTVTSAQKNPTAFYLCASSSRTGSGNTEAFFGQGTRLTVV.

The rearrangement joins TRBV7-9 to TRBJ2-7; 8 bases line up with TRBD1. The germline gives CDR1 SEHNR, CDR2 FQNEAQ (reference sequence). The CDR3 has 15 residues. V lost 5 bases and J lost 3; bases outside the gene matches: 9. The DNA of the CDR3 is TGTGCCAGCAGCCCGCGACAGGGGAGCAACTACGAGCAGTACTTC. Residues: CASSPRQGSNYEQYF.

The CDR3 DNA is TGTGCCAGCAGTGAAGTGGGAGGAGGGTCAACGTTATATACGCAGTATTTT. Translated: CASSEVGGGSTLYTQYF. The chain links TRBV6-1 to TRBJ2-3; a weak D match, TRBD2 (6 bases). The CDR3 loop spans 17 amino acids. Germline V CDR1 and CDR2: MNHNS, SASEGT. V gave up 1 base and J gave up 7 bases, with 21 bases separating them.

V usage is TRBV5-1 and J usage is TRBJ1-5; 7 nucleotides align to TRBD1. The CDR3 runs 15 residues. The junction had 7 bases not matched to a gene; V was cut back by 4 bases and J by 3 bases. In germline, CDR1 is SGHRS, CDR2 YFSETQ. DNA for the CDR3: TGCGCCAGCAGCCCCGAGGGGACAGTCAATCAGCCCCAGCATTTT. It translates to CASSPEGTVNQPQHF.

CDR3 loop: CASSMTAGGNQPQHF. CDR3 DNA sequence: TGTGCCAGTAGTATGACGGCCGGAGGGAATCAGCCCCAGCATTTT. This chain joins TRBV19 and TRBJ1-5; D ambiguous. Trimming removed 3 bases at V and 4 bases at J, with 13 bases between. The CDR3 has 15 amino acids. The germline V gene encodes CDR1 LNHDA and CDR2 SQIVND (reference sequence).

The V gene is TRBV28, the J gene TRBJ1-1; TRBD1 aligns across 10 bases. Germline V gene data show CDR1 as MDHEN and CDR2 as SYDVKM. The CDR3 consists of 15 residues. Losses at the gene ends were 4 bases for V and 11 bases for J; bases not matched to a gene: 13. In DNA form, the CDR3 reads TGTGCCAGCAGTTCTCCGGGACAGGGGATCGCCACTGCTTTCTTT. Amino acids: CASSSPGQGIATAFF.